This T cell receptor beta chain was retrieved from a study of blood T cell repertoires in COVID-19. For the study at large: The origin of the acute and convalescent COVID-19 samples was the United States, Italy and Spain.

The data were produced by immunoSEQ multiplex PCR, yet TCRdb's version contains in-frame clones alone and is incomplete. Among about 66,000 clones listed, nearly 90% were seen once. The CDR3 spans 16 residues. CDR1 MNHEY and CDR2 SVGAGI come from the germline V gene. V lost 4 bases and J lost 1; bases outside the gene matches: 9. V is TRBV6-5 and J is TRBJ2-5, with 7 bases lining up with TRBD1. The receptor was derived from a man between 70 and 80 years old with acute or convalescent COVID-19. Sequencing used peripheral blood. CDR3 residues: CASSWTGGKPQETQYF. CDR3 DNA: TGTGCCAGCAGTTGGACAGGCGGCAAACCCCAAGAGACCCAGTACTTC.